These T cell receptor beta chains were read from a single sample in a study of patients and donors after allogeneic stem cell transplantation. TCRdb itself ran the RT-PCR reads through MiXCR, one entry per CDR3 protein. The sample carries 800,000 to 1,000,000 distinct CDR3 sequences, roughly 18% recorded once. Sequencing was performed on blood, either unsorted or a sorted T cell fraction (not recorded which). These receptors all stem from a human donor who was either an allogeneic HSCT recipient or a stem cell or donor lymphocyte infusion donor (not recorded which). It is not recorded whose cells these are; they may come from a transplant donor. The CDR3 runs from the conserved cysteine through the conserved F or W. The D gene is left open where the match is weak. Rows give clone size only sometimes, using once, few, many, or a class for an expanded clone.

D gene: .
V gene: TRBV20-1
clone size: many
J gene: TRBJ2-7
CDR3 protein: CSAATTTFTYEQYF
CDR3 DNA: TGCAGTGCTGCCACCACCACCTTCACCTACGAGCAGTACTTC

D gene: TRBD2
V gene: TRBV5-5
clone size: .
J gene: TRBJ2-7
CDR3 protein: CASSDGLAGGFSYEQYF
CDR3 DNA: TGTGCCAGCAGTGACGGACTAGCGGGTGGATTCTCCTACGAGCAGTACTTC

D gene: TRBD1
V gene: TRBV12-3/TRBV12-4
clone size: .
J gene: TRBJ1-2
CDR3 protein: CASSYRGLYYGYTF
CDR3 DNA: TGTGCCAGCAGTTACAGGGGGCTTTACTATGGCTACACCTTC

D gene: .
V gene: TRBV6-1
clone size: few
J gene: TRBJ1-5
CDR3 protein: CASSNRAGQPQHF
CDR3 DNA: TGTGCCAGCAGCAACAGGGCGGGGCAGCCCCAGCATTTT

D gene: TRBD2
V gene: TRBV11-3
clone size: few
J gene: TRBJ2-3
CDR3 protein: CASSFPAVAGDPNTQYF
CDR3 DNA: TGTGCCAGCAGCTTCCCGGCGGTAGCGGGCGACCCCAATACGCAGTATTTT

D gene: TRBD1
V gene: TRBV6-5
clone size: .
J gene: TRBJ2-7
CDR3 protein: CASSYRPTGAYYEQYF
CDR3 DNA: TGTGCCAGCAGTTACCGGCCGACAGGGGCCTACTACGAGCAGTACTTC

D gene: .
V gene: TRBV3-1
clone size: .
J gene: TRBJ2-7
CDR3 protein: CASSQASGGLALYEQYF
CDR3 DNA: TGTGCCAGCAGCCAAGCCAGCGGCGGCTTGGCCCTCTACGAGCAGTACTTC

D gene: .
V gene: TRBV3-1
clone size: .
J gene: TRBJ2-1
CDR3 protein: CASSQDIKLYNEQFF
CDR3 DNA: TGTGCCAGCAGCCAAGATATCAAACTCTACAATGAGCAGTTCTTC

D gene: .
V gene: TRBV7-3
clone size: many
J gene: TRBJ1-1
CDR3 protein: CASSLMTVKNTEAFF
CDR3 DNA: TGTGCCAGCAGCTTAATGACAGTTAAGAACACTGAAGCTTTCTTT

D gene: .
V gene: TRBV5-1
clone size: .
J gene: TRBJ2-3
CDR3 protein: CASSWGTLQRTDTQYF
CDR3 DNA: TGCGCCAGCAGCTGGGGGACCCTACAGCGTACAGATACGCAGTATTTT

D gene: .
V gene: TRBV11-2
clone size: .
J gene: TRBJ2-5
CDR3 protein: CASRTGLTSYQETQYF
CDR3 DNA: TGTGCCAGCAGGACGGGACTGACCTCGTACCAAGAGACCCAGTACTTC

D gene: TRBD1
V gene: TRBV7-6
clone size: .
J gene: TRBJ2-1
CDR3 protein: CASSLRDRGVNEQFF
CDR3 DNA: TGTGCCAGCAGCTTAAGGGACAGGGGGGTCAATGAGCAGTTCTTC

D gene: .
V gene: TRBV10-3
clone size: .
J gene: TRBJ2-1
CDR3 protein: CAISGPGENEQFF
CDR3 DNA: TGTGCCATCAGTGGGCCTGGGGAAAATGAGCAGTTCTTC

D gene: .
V gene: TRBV27
clone size: few
J gene: TRBJ1-1
CDR3 protein: CASSLSIRVTEAFF
CDR3 DNA: TGTGCCAGCAGTTTATCGATCCGGGTCACTGAAGCTTTCTTT

D gene: .
V gene: TRBV29-1
clone size: few
J gene: TRBJ2-1
CDR3 protein: CSVGIEPEDEQFF
CDR3 DNA: TGCAGCGTTGGGATTGAACCGGAGGATGAGCAGTTCTTC

D gene: TRBD2
V gene: TRBV10-3
clone size: few
J gene: TRBJ2-1
CDR3 protein: CAIKLFRLAGLYNEQFF
CDR3 DNA: TGTGCCATCAAGTTGTTTCGACTAGCGGGGTTATACAATGAGCAGTTCTTC

D gene: .
V gene: TRBV3-1
clone size: .
J gene: TRBJ2-1
CDR3 protein: CASSQPGTPYNEQFF
CDR3 DNA: TGTGCCAGCAGCCAGCCCGGGACCCCCTACAATGAGCAGTTCTTC

D gene: .
V gene: TRBV29-1
clone size: .
J gene: TRBJ1-2
CDR3 protein: CSVEVSSYGYTF
CDR3 DNA: TGCAGCGTTGAAGTCAGCTCCTATGGCTACACCTTC

D gene: TRBD1
V gene: TRBV12-3/TRBV12-4
clone size: many
J gene: TRBJ2-7
CDR3 protein: CASSSYGTVFSYEQYF
CDR3 DNA: TGTGCCAGCAGTTCTTACGGGACAGTGTTTTCCTACGAGCAGTACTTC

D gene: .
V gene: TRBV4-1
clone size: .
J gene: TRBJ2-3
CDR3 protein: CASSQDSQEYF
CDR3 DNA: TGCGCCAGCAGCCAAGATTCCCAGGAGTATTTT

D gene: .
V gene: TRBV27
clone size: .
J gene: TRBJ1-5
CDR3 protein: CASSPRGMGNQPQHF
CDR3 DNA: TGTGCCAGCAGTCCCAGGGGTATGGGCAATCAGCCCCAGCATTTT

D gene: .
V gene: TRBV2
clone size: .
J gene: TRBJ1-1
CDR3 protein: CASTGTSWDTEAFF
CDR3 DNA: TGTGCCAGCACCGGGACTTCCTGGGACACTGAAGCTTTCTTT

D gene: .
V gene: TRBV24-1
clone size: .
J gene: TRBJ2-2
CDR3 protein: CATSDFKGHNTGELFF
CDR3 DNA: TGTGCCACCAGTGATTTTAAGGGTCACAACACCGGGGAGCTGTTTTTT

D gene: .
V gene: TRBV7-2
clone size: .
J gene: TRBJ2-2
CDR3 protein: CASSLALPRQTGELFF
CDR3 DNA: TGTGCCAGCAGCTTAGCGCTCCCTAGACAGACCGGGGAGCTGTTTTTT

D gene: .
V gene: TRBV4-3
clone size: few
J gene: TRBJ2-7
CDR3 protein: CASSATRRGEQYF
CDR3 DNA: TGCGCCAGCAGCGCGACACGAAGGGGGGAGCAGTACTTC

D gene: TRBD1
V gene: TRBV30
clone size: few
J gene: TRBJ1-1
CDR3 protein: CAWGGQGGEAFF
CDR3 DNA: TGTGCCTGGGGCGGACAGGGAGGTGAAGCTTTCTTT

D gene: .
V gene: TRBV4-1
clone size: few
J gene: TRBJ2-1
CDR3 protein: CASSQDRIGLTSSYNEQFF
CDR3 DNA: TGCGCCAGCAGCCAAGATCGAATAGGACTTACGAGCTCCTACAATGAGCAGTTCTTC

D gene: TRBD2
V gene: TRBV19
clone size: .
J gene: TRBJ2-3
CDR3 protein: CASSPRTSELTDTQYF
CDR3 DNA: TGTGCCAGTAGTCCGCGGACTAGCGAGCTCACAGATACGCAGTATTTT

D gene: .
V gene: TRBV6-5
clone size: .
J gene: TRBJ1-5
CDR3 protein: CASSYSNYQPQHF
CDR3 DNA: TGTGCCAGCAGTTACTCTAACTATCAGCCCCAGCATTTT

D gene: .
V gene: TRBV10-3
clone size: few
J gene: TRBJ2-1
CDR3 protein: CAISEPRQTYNEQFF
CDR3 DNA: TGTGCCATCAGTGAACCCAGACAGACATACAATGAGCAGTTCTTC

D gene: .
V gene: TRBV5-1
clone size: few
J gene: TRBJ2-7
CDR3 protein: CASSFVDRAYEQYF
CDR3 DNA: TGCGCCAGCAGCTTTGTAGACAGAGCCTACGAGCAGTACTTC

D gene: TRBD1
V gene: TRBV4-1
clone size: .
J gene: TRBJ2-1
CDR3 protein: CASSPLDRGRYNEQFF
CDR3 DNA: TGCGCCAGCAGCCCCCTCGACAGGGGCCGTTACAATGAGCAGTTCTTC

D gene: TRBD2
V gene: TRBV6-1
clone size: .
J gene: TRBJ2-7
CDR3 protein: CASSVKAGGRPEQYF
CDR3 DNA: TGTGCCAGCAGCGTTAAAGCGGGAGGGCGGCCCGAGCAGTACTTC

D gene: .
V gene: TRBV20-1
clone size: .
J gene: TRBJ2-1
CDR3 protein: CSARDPGVGSYNEQFF
CDR3 DNA: TGCAGTGCTAGAGATCCTGGGGTGGGGTCCTACAATGAGCAGTTCTTC

D gene: .
V gene: TRBV2
clone size: .
J gene: TRBJ2-5
CDR3 protein: CASSEVEQETQYF
CDR3 DNA: TGTGCCAGCAGTGAGGTAGAACAAGAGACCCAGTACTTC

D gene: .
V gene: TRBV4-1
clone size: few
J gene: TRBJ1-5
CDR3 protein: CASSHAEGGGQPQHF
CDR3 DNA: TGCGCCAGCAGCCACGCAGAAGGGGGGGGGCAGCCCCAGCATTTT

D gene: TRBD2
V gene: TRBV20-1
clone size: few
J gene: TRBJ2-3
CDR3 protein: CSARDRRGTSGNTDTQYF
CDR3 DNA: TGCAGTGCTAGAGATAGGCGGGGGACTAGCGGTAACACAGATACGCAGTATTTT

D gene: .
V gene: TRBV29-1
clone size: .
J gene: TRBJ2-4
CDR3 protein: CSVGDWVKNIQYF
CDR3 DNA: TGCAGCGTTGGGGACTGGGTCAAAAACATTCAGTACTTC

D gene: .
V gene: TRBV2
clone size: .
J gene: TRBJ2-3
CDR3 protein: CASSEMGIGAGDTQYF
CDR3 DNA: TGTGCCAGCAGTGAAATGGGAATTGGGGCAGGAGATACGCAGTATTTT

D gene: .
V gene: TRBV15
clone size: few
J gene: TRBJ1-1
CDR3 protein: CATSSVDGNTEAFF
CDR3 DNA: TGTGCCACCAGCAGCGTCGATGGGAACACTGAAGCTTTCTTT

D gene: TRBD1
V gene: TRBV10-3
clone size: few
J gene: TRBJ1-5
CDR3 protein: CAIRPTGGNQPQHF
CDR3 DNA: TGTGCCATCAGACCTACAGGGGGCAATCAGCCCCAGCATTTT

D gene: .
V gene: TRBV5-1
clone size: few
J gene: TRBJ2-4
CDR3 protein: CASSLYSLQNIQYF
CDR3 DNA: TGCGCCAGCAGCTTGTACTCCCTCCAGAACATTCAGTACTTC

D gene: .
V gene: TRBV29-1
clone size: .
J gene: TRBJ2-1
CDR3 protein: CSVGWGPASSYNEQFF
CDR3 DNA: TGCAGCGTGGGTTGGGGACCGGCGAGCTCCTACAATGAGCAGTTCTTC

D gene: TRBD2
V gene: TRBV2
clone size: .
J gene: TRBJ2-5
CDR3 protein: CASKLAAETQYF
CDR3 DNA: TGTGCCAGCAAACTAGCGGCCGAGACCCAGTACTTC

D gene: .
V gene: TRBV12-3/TRBV12-4
clone size: .
J gene: TRBJ1-1
CDR3 protein: CASSPIVGTEAFF
CDR3 DNA: TGTGCCAGCAGCCCGATCGTGGGAACTGAAGCTTTCTTT

D gene: .
V gene: TRBV4-1
clone size: few
J gene: TRBJ2-5
CDR3 protein: CASSQEQGGETQYF
CDR3 DNA: TGCGCCAGCAGCCAAGAGCAGGGAGGAGAGACCCAGTACTTC

D gene: .
V gene: TRBV6-2/TRBV6-3
clone size: few
J gene: TRBJ2-1
CDR3 protein: CASSYSVRGGILDEQFF
CDR3 DNA: TGTGCCAGCAGTTACTCGGTGAGGGGGGGAATTTTGGATGAGCAGTTCTTC

D gene: TRBD2
V gene: TRBV9
clone size: few
J gene: TRBJ2-3
CDR3 protein: CASSVLAGGPPDTQYF
CDR3 DNA: TGTGCCAGCAGCGTCCTAGCGGGAGGGCCCCCAGATACGCAGTATTTT

D gene: .
V gene: TRBV4-3
clone size: many
J gene: TRBJ1-6
CDR3 protein: CASSQDLGTGLYSPLHF
CDR3 DNA: TGCGCCAGCAGCCAAGATTTAGGGACGGGGCTCTATTCACCCCTCCACTTT

D gene: TRBD1
V gene: TRBV5-6
clone size: few
J gene: TRBJ2-2
CDR3 protein: CASSSRQGTTGELFF
CDR3 DNA: TGTGCCAGCAGCTCTAGACAGGGCACCACCGGGGAGCTGTTTTTT